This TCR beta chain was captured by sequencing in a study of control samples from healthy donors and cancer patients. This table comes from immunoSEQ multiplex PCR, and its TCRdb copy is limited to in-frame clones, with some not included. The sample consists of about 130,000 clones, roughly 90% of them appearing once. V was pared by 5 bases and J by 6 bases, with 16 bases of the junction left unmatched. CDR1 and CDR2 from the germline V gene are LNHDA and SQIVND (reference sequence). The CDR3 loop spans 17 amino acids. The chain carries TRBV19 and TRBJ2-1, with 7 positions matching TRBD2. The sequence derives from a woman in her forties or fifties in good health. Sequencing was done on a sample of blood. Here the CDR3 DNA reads TGTGCCAGTAGTCTTGGTTTAAGAGTAGCGGGCTTCAATGAGCAGTTCTTC. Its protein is CASSLGLRVAGFNEQFF.